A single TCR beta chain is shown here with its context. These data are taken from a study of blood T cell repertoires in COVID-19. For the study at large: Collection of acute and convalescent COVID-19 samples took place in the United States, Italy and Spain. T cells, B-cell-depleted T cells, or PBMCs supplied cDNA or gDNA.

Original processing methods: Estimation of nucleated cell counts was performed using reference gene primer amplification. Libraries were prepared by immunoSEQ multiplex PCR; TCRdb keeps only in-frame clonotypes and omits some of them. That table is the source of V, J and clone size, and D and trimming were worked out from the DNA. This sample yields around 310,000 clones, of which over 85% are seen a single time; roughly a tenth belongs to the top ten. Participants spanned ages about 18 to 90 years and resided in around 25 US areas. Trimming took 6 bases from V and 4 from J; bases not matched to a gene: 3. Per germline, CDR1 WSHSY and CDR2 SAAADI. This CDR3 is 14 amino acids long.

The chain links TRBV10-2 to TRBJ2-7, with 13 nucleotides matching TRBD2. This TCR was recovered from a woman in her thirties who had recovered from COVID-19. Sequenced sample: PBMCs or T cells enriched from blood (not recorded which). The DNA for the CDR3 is TGCGCCAGCAGCTGGACTAGCGGGAGTTACGAGCAGTACTTC. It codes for CASSWTSGSYEQYF.